What follows are 31 T cell receptor beta chains derived from one specimen sequenced in a study of cytomegalovirus exposure and HLA in healthy donors. The method was immunoSEQ multiplex PCR; TCRdb's version includes in-frame clones alone and lacks a portion of them. There are about 21,000 clones in the sample; approximately 96% occur only once, and about 10% lies in the top ten. Sequenced sample: PBMCs. These receptors all come from a man under 40 in good health and CMV-seropositive.

This chain links TRBV2 with TRBJ2-1, with D possibly being TRBD2 (5 bases). Germline V gene sequence: CDR1 SNHLY, CDR2 FYNNEI. The V end was cut by 5 bases, the J end by 7 bases, with 12 bases between. The CDR3 consists of 13 residues. The CDR3 DNA reads TGTGCCAGCAGTTCCAGCCCGGGGAATGAGCAGTTCTTC. This codes for CASSSSPGNEQFF.

CDR3 residues: CASLPPGVRGELFF. DNA of the CDR3: TGTGCCAGCCTACCCCCCGGGGTTCGGGGGGAGCTGTTTTTT. The chain uses TRBV2 and TRBJ2-2, with a tentative D call TRBD2 (5 bases). V shed 8 bases and J shed 8 bases, with 18 bases lying between them. Looked up from germline, CDR1 is SNHLY and CDR2 is FYNNEI. The CDR3 sequence is 14 residues long.

The chain couples TRBV5-1 to TRBJ2-7, with 12 bases matching TRBD2. The length of the CDR3 is 15 residues. V shed 6 bases and J 4 bases; nucleotides not matched to a gene: 8. Germline lookup yields CDR1 SGHRS and CDR2 YFSETQ. CDR3 residues: CASTNRTSGTYEQYF. The CDR3, as DNA: TGCGCCAGCACCAATCGGACTAGCGGGACTTACGAGCAGTACTTC.

V usage is TRBV5-4 and J usage is TRBJ1-1; D gene unclear. Trimming pared 2 bases from V and 1 base from J, leaving 6 bases between. The CDR3 totals 13 residues. Germline V CDR1 and CDR2: SGHNT, YYREEE (reference sequence). The CDR3 bases are TGTGCCAGCAGCTTTATAGAGAACACTGAAGCTTTCTTT. Translating it yields CASSFIENTEAFF.

The rearrangement uses TRBV9 and TRBJ1-4; possible D gene TRBD1, 5 bases. The length of the CDR3 is 14 residues. Germline CDR1 and CDR2: SGDLS and YYNGEE. The V gene lost 4 bases and the J gene lost 4 bases, with 11 bases spanning the gap. The CDR3 region is CASSNFGGNEKLFF. Written as DNA, the CDR3 is TGTGCCAGCAGCAACTTCGGGGGTAATGAAAAACTGTTTTTT.

This clone was counted once. The chain carries TRBV28 and TRBJ1-4; 9 positions match TRBD1. CDR3 length: 12 residues. Germline assignment: CDR1 MDHEN and CDR2 SYDVKM. V dropped 8 bases and J dropped 7; count of bases not matched to a gene: 2. DNA for the CDR3: TGTGCCAGCCGGGACAGGGCTGAAAAACTGTTTTTT. Its protein product is CASRDRAEKLFF.

J is TRBJ2-7 and V is TRBV15; a possible D gene is TRBD1 (5 bases). Between the trimmed V and J ends, which lost 0 bases and 7 bases, there was a span of 13 bases. CDR1 and CDR2 from the germline V gene are LNHNV and YYDKDF (reference sequence). The length of the CDR3 is 14 residues. The CDR3 nucleotides are TGTGCCACCAGCAGAGAGGGGCGGAAGGGGGAGCAGTACTTC. Amino acids: CATSREGRKGEQYF.

This chain connects TRBV5-1 to TRBJ2-4, with TRBD1 identical over 9 bases. The CDR3 is made up of 16 amino acids. Trimming at V came to 0 bases and at J to 3 bases, leaving 4 bases not matched to a gene. Germline values: CDR1 SGHRS, CDR2 YFSETQ. In DNA form, the CDR3 reads TGCGCCAGCAGCTTGGTGGGACAGGGCGGCAAAAACATTCAGTACTTC. It translates to CASSLVGQGGKNIQYF.

This clone was seen once. The chain employs TRBV4-2 and TRBJ1-1; possible D gene TRBD1, 5 bases. This CDR3 is built from 14 residues. Germline CDR1 reads LGHNA; CDR2 reads YNFKEQ. V gave up 3 bases and J gave up 0 bases, with 8 bases separating them. CDR3 bases: TGTGCCAGCAGCCACCAGGGCATGAACACTGAAGCTTTCTTT. It specifies CASSHQGMNTEAFF.

This sequence joins TRBV5-6 and TRBJ1-5, with D possibly being TRBD1 (5 bases). V lost 0 bases, J lost 4 bases, and 14 bases lay in between. Germline CDR1 reads SGHDT; CDR2 reads YYEEEE. The CDR3 consists of 16 residues. The CDR3 DNA follows: TGTGCCAGCAGCTTGGGTACAGGCAGAATGAATCAGCCCCAGCATTTT. It is translated as CASSLGTGRMNQPQHF.

The V call is TRBV7-9, the J call TRBJ2-3; 8 bases line up with TRBD2. V lost 4 bases, J lost 1 base, and 7 bases stayed unmatched. The CDR3 extends over 16 amino acids. Germline V gene data show CDR1 as SEHNR and CDR2 as FQNEAQ (reference sequence). Here the CDR3 DNA reads TGTGCCAGCAGCTCGCGACTAGCGTCGGGCACAGATACGCAGTATTTT. The encoded protein is CASSSRLASGTDTQYF.

This chain connects TRBV4-3 to TRBJ2-7; weak D call: TRBD2 (6 bases). Trimming took 1 base from V and 9 from J, leaving 13 bases between them. The CDR3 has 13 amino acids. Germline assignment: CDR1 LGHNA and CDR2 YSLEER. CDR3 sequence: CASSQVAGSRQYF. CDR3 bases: TGCGCCAGCAGCCAAGTGGCGGGGTCCCGGCAGTACTTC.

The gene calls are TRBV6-5 and TRBJ1-3; the D is unclear. Trimming left V 2 bases short and J 0 bases short, with 11 bases between. There are 16 residues in the CDR3. The V gene's germline CDR1 is MNHEY and CDR2 SVGAGI. CDR3 nucleotide sequence: TGTGCCAGCAGTTACACTGACTATAACTCTGGAAACACCATATATTTT. Its translation is CASSYTDYNSGNTIYF.

The rearrangement joins TRBV7-2 to TRBJ2-1, with D tentatively TRBD1 (6 bases). CDR3 length: 14 amino acids. V dropped 3 bases and J dropped 2 bases, with 8 bases sitting between them. CDR1 and CDR2 from the germline V gene are SGHTA and FQGNSA. The CDR3 loop reads CASSFRQAYNEQFF. CDR3 sequence (DNA): TGTGCCAGCAGCTTTCGACAGGCCTACAATGAGCAGTTCTTC.

The chain joins TRBV14 to TRBJ2-1; 12 nucleotides align to TRBD1. Trimming cost V 0 bases and J 6 bases; bases outside gene matches: 3. The germline V gene encodes CDR1 SGHDN and CDR2 FVKESK. The CDR3 contains 16 residues. CDR3: CASSQDLGQGANEQFF. CDR3 nucleotides: TGTGCCAGCAGCCAAGATTTGGGACAGGGGGCCAATGAGCAGTTCTTC.

The DNA for the CDR3 is TGTGCCAGCATTCGAAGGGAGGGCACCTACAATGAGCAGTTCTTC. It is translated as CASIRREGTYNEQFF. The chain couples TRBV2 to TRBJ2-1; 7 positions match TRBD2. Germline trimming cut 7 bases from V and 2 bases from J; bases unmatched to any gene: 8. CDR1 is SNHLY, CDR2 FYNNEI, per germline. CDR3 length equals 15 residues.

The chain is built from TRBV4-2 and TRBJ2-1; D call uncertain. The CDR3 covers 15 residues. Germline V gene sequence: CDR1 LGHNA, CDR2 YNFKEQ. Trimming pared 6 bases from V and 0 bases from J, leaving 12 bases between. The chain's CDR3 is CASRPQRYSYNEQFF. The CDR3 DNA sequence: TGTGCCAGCAGGCCTCAACGGTACTCCTACAATGAGCAGTTCTTC.

In its sample, this clone was seen once. DNA of the CDR3: TGTGCCAGCAGGAGCCCCGGACAGTCCCGGGGGTTCTTC. This encodes CASRSPGQSRGFF. The chain uses TRBV6-1 and TRBJ2-1; D might be TRBD1 (6 bases). This CDR3 comprises 13 residues. CDR1 and CDR2 (germline): MNHNS, SASEGT. V lost 6 bases and J lost 15, with 21 bases in between.

The chain joins TRBV6-5 to TRBJ1-2, with D possibly being TRBD1 (6 bases). The CDR3 runs 16 residues. With 2 bases removed from V and 8 bases from J, the gap between germline ends came to 21 bases. CDR1 and CDR2 from the germline V gene are MNHEY and SVGAGI. The CDR3 is CASSYTASGTSYGYTF. The CDR3 nucleotides are TGTGCCAGCAGTTACACCGCGTCCGGGACAAGCTACGGCTACACCTTC.

The V gene is TRBV11-1, the J gene TRBJ2-5; 7 bases agree with TRBD2. Trimming at V came to 2 bases and at J to 5 bases, leaving 5 bases not matched to a gene. Germline CDR1 reads SGHAT; CDR2 reads FQDESV (reference sequence). The CDR3 consists of 14 residues. The DNA for the CDR3 is TGTGCCAGCAGCTTACAAGGGCGGGAGGAGACCCAGTACTTC. Translating it yields CASSLQGREETQYF.

This rearrangement joins TRBV27 to TRBJ2-7; TRBD2 matches 8 bases. CDR1 and CDR2 (germline): MNHEY, SMNVEV (reference sequence). Unmatched junction bases numbered 8, after V lost 3 bases and J lost 7 bases. This CDR3 spans 14 amino acids. CDR3 nucleotides: TGTGCCAGCAGTTTGTTAGCGGGGTCAGGAGAGCAGTACTTC. It specifies CASSLLAGSGEQYF.

CDR3 bases: TGCGCCAGCAGCTTGGACATTCCGGAAAAACTGTTTTTT. This codes for CASSLDIPEKLFF. V is TRBV5-1 and J is TRBJ1-4; D gene ambiguous. V was trimmed by 0 bases and J by 8 bases, leaving 8 bases between them. CDR3 length: 13 residues. From germline, CDR1 is SGHRS and CDR2 YFSETQ.

The gene calls are TRBV11-2 and TRBJ2-7; D ambiguous. CDR1 and CDR2 (germline): SGHAT, FQNNGV. The length of the CDR3 is 14 residues. V lost 5 bases and J lost 0, with 11 bases in between. CDR3 DNA: TGTGCCAGCAGCCCTCGTCGGAGCTCCTACGAGCAGTACTTC. Translation: CASSPRRSSYEQYF.

The chain is built from TRBV5-1 and TRBJ1-1, with D possibly matching TRBD1 (6 bases). The V gene lost 0 bases and the J gene lost 5 bases, with 11 bases spanning the gap. This CDR3 has 14 amino acids. Germline lookup yields CDR1 SGHRS and CDR2 YFSETQ. CDR3 sequence (DNA): TGCGCCAGCAGCTTGGCCAGGGGAAGGACTGAAGCTTTCTTT. Amino acids: CASSLARGRTEAFF.

The CDR3 protein is CASRAGTGDSNYGYTF. In DNA, the CDR3 is TGCGCCAGCAGGGCCGGGACAGGAGACTCTAACTATGGCTACACCTTC. V and J are TRBV5-1 and TRBJ1-2; 8 bases match TRBD1. The germline V gene encodes CDR1 SGHRS and CDR2 YFSETQ. V lost 5 bases, J lost 0 bases, and 9 bases stayed unmatched. The CDR3 is 16 amino acids.

The gene calls are TRBV7-9 and TRBJ1-1; D is possibly TRBD1 (6 bases). This CDR3 contains 13 residues. Per germline, CDR1 SEHNR and CDR2 FQNEAQ (reference sequence). The ends were cut back, 3 bases at V and 1 base at J, with 6 bases in the middle. CDR3 DNA: TGTGCCAGCAGCTTGACAGGGAACACTGAAGCTTTCTTT. This translates into CASSLTGNTEAFF.

This clone was recorded once. This sequence joins TRBV28 and TRBJ2-7, with 11 nucleotides matching TRBD2. CDR1 MDHEN and CDR2 SYDVKM come from the germline V gene. CDR3 length: 15 amino acids. V lost 8 bases and J lost 3; bases outside the gene matches: 9. CDR3 DNA sequence: TGTGCCAGCCAACCCGGGACTAGCGGCAACTACGAGCAGTACTTC. Amino acid sequence: CASQPGTSGNYEQYF.

This clone has a single count. V gene TRBV6-5 combines with J gene TRBJ1-2, with 7 bases aligning to TRBD1. The CDR3 has 15 amino acids. V dropped 5 bases and J dropped 0; count of bases not matched to a gene: 6. Germline V gene sequence: CDR1 MNHEY, CDR2 SVGAGI. The CDR3 loop is CASSIQGTPNYGYTF. CDR3 sequence (DNA): TGTGCCAGCAGTATACAGGGGACGCCTAACTATGGCTACACCTTC.

The J gene is TRBJ2-3, the V gene TRBV5-1; TRBD2 might be the D (6 bases). The CDR3 has 14 residues. Germline values: CDR1 SGHRS, CDR2 YFSETQ. Between the trimmed V and J ends, which lost 1 base and 3 bases, there was a span of 9 bases. CDR3 coding DNA: TGCGCCAGCAGCTTGCCAGCGGGTACAGATACGCAGTATTTT. Protein sequence: CASSLPAGTDTQYF. The whole variable domain, filled in from reference TRBV5-1 and TRBJ2-3, reads KAGVTQTPRYLIKTRGQQVTLSCSPISGHRSVSWYQQTPGQGLQFLFEYFSETQRNKGNFPGRFSGRQFSNSRSEMNVSTLELGDSALYLCASSLPAGTDTQYFGPGTRLTVL.

This clone appeared once. J is TRBJ2-6 and V is TRBV7-3; TRBD1 matches 7 bases. CDR3 size: 16 residues. V shed 5 bases, J shed 2 bases, and the junction held 6 bases outside the gene matches. Germline V lookup: CDR1 SGHTA, CDR2 FQGTGA. This chain's CDR3 is CASSLGTAPGANVLTF. Here the CDR3 DNA reads TGTGCCAGCAGCCTCGGGACAGCCCCTGGGGCCAACGTCCTGACTTTC.

The V call is TRBV29-1, the J call TRBJ1-3; the match to TRBD1 covers 10 bases. The germline V gene encodes CDR1 SQVTM and CDR2 ANQGSEA. Trimming at V came to 7 bases and at J to 1 base, leaving 7 bases not matched to a gene. The CDR3 contains 15 residues. The CDR3 coding sequence is TGCAGCGCTTCGGGACAGGGGTTATCTGGAAACACCATATATTTT. It codes for CSASGQGLSGNTIYF.